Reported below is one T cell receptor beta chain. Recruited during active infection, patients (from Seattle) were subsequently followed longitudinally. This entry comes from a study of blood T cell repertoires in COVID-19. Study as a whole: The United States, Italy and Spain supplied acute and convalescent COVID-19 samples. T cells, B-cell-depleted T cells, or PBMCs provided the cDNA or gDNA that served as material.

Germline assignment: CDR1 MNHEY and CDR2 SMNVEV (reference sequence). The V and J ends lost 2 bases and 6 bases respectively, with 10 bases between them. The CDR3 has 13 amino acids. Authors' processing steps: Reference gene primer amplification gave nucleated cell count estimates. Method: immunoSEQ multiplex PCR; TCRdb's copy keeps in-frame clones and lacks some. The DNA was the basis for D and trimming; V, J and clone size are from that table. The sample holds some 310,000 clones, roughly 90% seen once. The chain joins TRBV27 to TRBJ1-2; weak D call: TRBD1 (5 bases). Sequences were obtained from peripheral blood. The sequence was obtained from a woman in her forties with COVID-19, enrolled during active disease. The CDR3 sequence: CASSLQGYDGYTF. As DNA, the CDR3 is TGTGCCAGCAGTTTACAGGGTTACGATGGCTACACCTTC.